These 16 T cell receptor beta chains were sequenced from one sample in a study of cytomegalovirus exposure and HLA in healthy donors. The primer mix had 60 Vbeta and 13 Jbeta primers. Method: immunoSEQ multiplex PCR; TCRdb's copy keeps in-frame clones and lacks some. The repertoire holds around 150,000 clones, with roughly 82% as singletons. Sample: PBMCs. These receptors came from a man aged 45-65 years in good health and CMV-seropositive.

V and J are TRBV5-1 and TRBJ2-1; D possibly corresponds to TRBD1 (6 bases). This CDR3 has 15 amino acids. V was trimmed by 1 base and J by 5 bases, leaving 13 bases between them. CDR1 SGHRS and CDR2 YFSETQ come from the germline V gene. The chain's CDR3 is CASSLMWGRNNEQFF. The CDR3 DNA is TGCGCCAGCAGCTTGATGTGGGGGCGGAACAATGAGCAGTTCTTC.

The genes are TRBV10-3 and TRBJ2-7, with TRBD2 matching over 14 bases. Germline V CDR1 and CDR2: ENHRY, SYGVKD. This CDR3 has 17 residues. Trimming took 6 bases from V and 0 from J; bases not matched to a gene: 7. Here the CDR3 reads CAISQTSGRESSYEQYF. The CDR3, as DNA: TGTGCCATCAGCCAGACTAGCGGGAGGGAAAGCTCCTACGAGCAGTACTTC.

The rearrangement links TRBV19 to TRBJ1-4; possibly TRBD1 for D (5 bases). V lost 6 bases and J lost 2, with 22 bases in between. This CDR3 has 18 residues. CDR1 is LNHDA, CDR2 SQIVND, per germline (reference sequence). CDR3 in amino acids: CASRYGGVRVRTNEKLFF. The CDR3 nucleotides are TGTGCCAGTAGGTACGGGGGAGTTCGAGTTCGGACTAATGAAAAACTGTTTTTT.

The CDR3 DNA sequence: TGCACCAACCGCTCGGGGAACAAAAACATTCAGTACTTC. It specifies CTNRSGNKNIQYF. The V and J genes are TRBV1 and TRBJ2-4; the table's D gene call, TRBD2, was not cross checked with the DNA. TRBV1 is shown as a pseudogene. This CDR3 is built from 13 residues.

The genes are TRBV6-5 and TRBJ1-1; D unclear. The CDR3 loop spans 13 amino acids. Germline CDR1 is MNHEY and CDR2 is SVGAGI. With 6 bases removed from V and 1 base from J, the gap between germline ends came to 9 bases. CDR3 amino acids: CASREAPNTEAFF. The CDR3 DNA reads as TGTGCCAGCAGGGAGGCACCGAACACTGAAGCTTTCTTT.

This clone was observed a few times. This chain uses TRBV7-2 with TRBJ2-7; no clear D. The V gene's germline CDR1 is SGHTA and CDR2 FQGNSA. The CDR3 totals 14 residues. Trimming cost V 3 bases and J 7 bases, with 16 bases left between them. CDR3 nucleotide sequence: TGTGCCAGCAGCTTGAACAGCACCCCTCGAGAGCAGTACTTC. Translation gives CASSLNSTPREQYF.

This clone was counted a few times. The chain links TRBV6-6 to TRBJ2-1; maybe TRBD2 (6 bases). The germline gives CDR1 MNHNY, CDR2 SVGAGI (reference sequence). V was pared by 2 bases and J by 7 bases, with 12 bases between. CDR3 length: 14 residues. The DNA for the CDR3 is TGTGCCAGCAGTTACGGGCCCAGCGGGAATGAGCAGTTCTTC. Its protein is CASSYGPSGNEQFF.

The gene calls are TRBV11-2 and TRBJ2-7; 7 nucleotides agree with TRBD1. This CDR3 contains 13 residues. Germline CDR1 is SGHAT and CDR2 is FQNNGV. Trimming took 3 bases from V and 4 from J; bases not matched to a gene: 3. The CDR3 DNA is TGTGCCAGCAGCTTGACAGGGCTATACGAGCAGTACTTC. This sequence encodes CASSLTGLYEQYF.

V usage is TRBV28 and J usage is TRBJ2-7; 11 bases align to TRBD1. From germline, CDR1 is MDHEN and CDR2 SYDVKM. V trimming: 6 bases; J trimming: 3 bases; junction bases outside the gene matches: 1. The CDR3 is 13 residues long. The CDR3 protein is CASRGQGVYEQYF. Here the CDR3 DNA reads TGTGCCAGCAGGGGACAGGGGGTCTACGAGCAGTACTTC.

This clone was detected a few times. The J gene is TRBJ2-2, the V gene TRBV10-2, with 7 bases aligning to TRBD2. Germline V gives CDR1 WSHSY, CDR2 SAAADI. This CDR3 is 14 amino acids long. With V trimmed by 1 base and J by 4 bases, 0 bases remained unmatched. The CDR3 DNA reads TGCGCCAGCAGTGAGTTAGCGGGCACCGGGGAGCTGTTTTTT. Protein product: CASSELAGTGELFF.

The gene calls are TRBV18 and TRBJ1-2, with D tentatively TRBD1 (5 bases). The CDR3 is 14 amino acids. Trimming left V 2 bases short and J 9 bases short, with 16 bases between. Germline lookup yields CDR1 KGHSH and CDR2 LQKENI. CDR3 loop: CASSPGTGDRSYTF. The DNA for the CDR3 is TGTGCCAGCTCACCAGGTACGGGGGATCGGAGCTACACCTTC.

The chain employs TRBV7-2 and TRBJ1-1; D is uncertain. The CDR3 has 13 residues. The germline V gene encodes CDR1 SGHTA and CDR2 FQGNSA. The ends were cut back, 4 bases at V and 0 bases at J, with 6 bases in the middle. The CDR3 loop reads CASSSDMNTEAFF. For the CDR3, the DNA is TGTGCCAGCAGCTCAGACATGAACACTGAAGCTTTCTTT.

The chain carries TRBV7-3 and TRBJ2-3; 9 bases are a match to TRBD1. CDR3 length: 16 amino acids. Germline V lookup: CDR1 SGHTA, CDR2 FQGTGA. Trimming removed 2 bases from V and 3 bases from J; junction bases left unmatched: 6. The CDR3 DNA reads as TGTGCCAGCAGCTTATTGGGGGACAGGGTAACAGATACGCAGTATTTT. Protein product: CASSLLGDRVTDTQYF.

The chain has TRBV4-3 and TRBJ2-4; D might be TRBD1 (6 bases). Germline V gene sequence: CDR1 LGHNA, CDR2 YSLEER. The V and J ends lost 1 base and 2 bases respectively, with 12 bases between them. The CDR3 is made up of 16 amino acids. The CDR3 loop is CASSQVATGTKNIQYF. CDR3 DNA sequence: TGCGCCAGCAGCCAAGTCGCTACAGGGACCAAAAACATTCAGTACTTC.

This chain joins TRBV20-1 and TRBJ2-1; D may be TRBD2 (6 bases). The CDR3 has 11 residues. The V gene's germline CDR1 is DFQATT and CDR2 SNEGSKA (reference sequence). Trimming shortened V by 4 bases and J by 9 bases, and 10 bases separated the two germline ends. The CDR3 coding sequence is TGCAGTGCTACACAGGAGGGTGAGCAGTTCTTC. It translates to CSATQEGEQFF.

In nucleotides, the CDR3 is TGTGCCAGCAGTAGACGCGGCGGCTCGGGCTCTGGGGCCAACGTCCTGACTTTC. This encodes CASSRRGGSGSGANVLTF. The chain combines TRBV2 with TRBJ2-6; no definite D call. Germline CDR1 and CDR2: SNHLY and FYNNEI. The CDR3 is made up of 18 amino acids. The ends were cut back, 5 bases at V and 0 bases at J, with 17 bases in the middle.